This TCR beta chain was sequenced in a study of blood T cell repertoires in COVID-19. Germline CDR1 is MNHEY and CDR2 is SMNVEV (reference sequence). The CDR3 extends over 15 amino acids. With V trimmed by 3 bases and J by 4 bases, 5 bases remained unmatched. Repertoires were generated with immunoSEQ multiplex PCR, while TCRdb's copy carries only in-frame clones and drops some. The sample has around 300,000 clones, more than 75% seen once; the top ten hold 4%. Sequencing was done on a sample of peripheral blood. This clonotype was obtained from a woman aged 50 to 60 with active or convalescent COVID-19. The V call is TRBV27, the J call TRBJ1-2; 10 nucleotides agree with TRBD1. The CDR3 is CASSFSGQGTYGYTF. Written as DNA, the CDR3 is TGTGCCAGCAGTTTCTCGGGACAGGGGACCTATGGCTACACCTTC.